This T cell receptor (beta chain) was identified in a study of T cell responses to AZD1222 COVID-19 vaccine. For the study at large: Second-dose groups at about 4 or about 12 weeks were pooled.

Clones were read by immunoSEQ multiplex PCR, and TCRdb kept only the in-frame ones, dropping some. The sample has more than 60,000 clones, over 75% seen once. V was pared by 7 bases and J by 5 bases, with 12 bases between. The CDR3 is 14 amino acids. The germline V gene has CDR1 MNHEY and CDR2 SVGAGI. With respect to this clone: The antigen remains unidentified.

Broader study findings: At baseline, seropositivity was found in only six or seven AZD1222 recipients. With dominance at 160-218 and 743-854, vaccine-associated CD4 TCRs spanned spike. There were mostly white British donors and more females than males, and clonal diversity was possibly underestimated.

This rearrangement joins TRBV6-5 to TRBJ1-6; D perhaps matches TRBD1 (5 bases). The sequencing used peripheral blood, collected on day 0 of AZD1222 vaccination. This TCR came from an adult in good health. The CDR3 sequence: CASTRDLDNSPLHF. CDR3 nucleotides: TGTGCCAGCACCCGGGACTTAGATAATTCACCCCTCCACTTT.